The rows below give T cell receptor beta chains drawn from one sample of a study of CD8+CD57+ T cells in acquired aplastic anemia. One entry per CDR3 protein, called by TCRdb with MiXCR from the reads. The table has roughly 250,000 distinct CDR3 sequences, 40% to 50% seen once. Sequencing was carried out using sorted CD4+, CD8+, or CD8+CD57+ T cells (not recorded which) from PBMCs. The source of these receptors is a human donor with aplastic anemia. Each CDR3 is given with its conserved first and last residue. D genes are given only for firm matches. Clone size is not always given. Where it is, it says once, few, many or a class for expanded clones.

CDR3aa: CASRSEGQNTEAFF; CDR3nt: TGTGCCAGCAGGTCCGAGGGGCAGAACACTGAAGCTTTCTTT; abundance: many; j_gene: TRBJ1-1; v_gene: TRBV5-5; d_gene: NA
CDR3aa: CASSPNTNTEAFF; CDR3nt: TGTGCCAGTAGTCCCAACACGAACACTGAAGCTTTCTTT; abundance: NA; j_gene: TRBJ1-1; v_gene: TRBV19; d_gene: NA
CDR3aa: CSASEADTQYF; CDR3nt: TGCAGTGCTAGCGAGGCAGATACGCAGTATTTT; abundance: many; j_gene: TRBJ2-3; v_gene: TRBV20-1; d_gene: NA
CDR3aa: CATSSLGKGAYEQYF; CDR3nt: TGTGCCACCAGCAGCTTAGGCAAGGGGGCCTACGAGCAGTACTTC; abundance: NA; j_gene: TRBJ2-7; v_gene: TRBV15; d_gene: NA
CDR3aa: CAISDTVAEAFF; CDR3nt: TGTGCCATCAGTGACACAGTCGCTGAAGCTTTCTTT; abundance: NA; j_gene: TRBJ1-1; v_gene: TRBV10-3; d_gene: NA
CDR3aa: CASSYQSYNEQFF; CDR3nt: TGTGCCAGCAGCTACCAATCCTACAATGAGCAGTTCTTC; abundance: few; j_gene: TRBJ2-1; v_gene: TRBV7-6; d_gene: NA
CDR3aa: CASSSGLIYEQYF; CDR3nt: TGTGCCAGCAGTAGCGGGCTCATCTACGAGCAGTACTTC; abundance: many; j_gene: TRBJ2-7; v_gene: TRBV12-3/TRBV12-4; d_gene: NA
CDR3aa: CSVRLAGGPGNEQFF; CDR3nt: TGCAGCGTACGACTAGCGGGGGGCCCCGGGAATGAGCAGTTCTTC; abundance: NA; j_gene: TRBJ2-1; v_gene: TRBV29-1; d_gene: TRBD2
CDR3aa: CASSEPSRGTEAFF; CDR3nt: TGTGCCAGCAGTGAACCCTCCAGGGGTACTGAAGCTTTCTTT; abundance: NA; j_gene: TRBJ1-1; v_gene: TRBV2; d_gene: NA
CDR3aa: CSAIRVDEKLFF; CDR3nt: TGCAGTGCAATCAGGGTTGATGAAAAACTGTTTTTT; abundance: NA; j_gene: TRBJ1-4; v_gene: TRBV20-1; d_gene: NA
CDR3aa: CASSPTGDSWEKLFF; CDR3nt: TGTGCCAGCAGCCCTACAGGGGATAGTTGGGAAAAACTGTTTTTT; abundance: NA; j_gene: TRBJ1-4; v_gene: TRBV12-3/TRBV12-4; d_gene: TRBD1
CDR3aa: CASSYEAGELFF; CDR3nt: TGTGCCAGCAGTTACGAGGCCGGGGAGCTGTTTTTT; abundance: many; j_gene: TRBJ2-2; v_gene: TRBV6-2/TRBV6-3; d_gene: NA
CDR3aa: CSASAPDTQYF; CDR3nt: TGCAGTGCTAGCGCGCCAGATACGCAGTATTTT; abundance: NA; j_gene: TRBJ2-3; v_gene: TRBV20-1; d_gene: NA
CDR3aa: CASSDRDRGYTF; CDR3nt: TGTGCCAGCAGTGACAGGGACAGGGGCTACACCTTC; abundance: NA; j_gene: TRBJ1-2; v_gene: TRBV6-4; d_gene: TRBD1